This T cell receptor (beta chain) was sequenced in a study of shared clonotypes between healthy human individuals. Study outcomes and limitations: Naive subsets tended to show greater estimated richness than memory subsets. Non-shared clonotypes displayed generation probabilities falling below those of clonotypes present in all four donors. Sharing across four donors was highest in naive CD4 (around 5%) and lowest in memory CD8 (roughly 0.4%).

The CDR3 sequence is 16 residues long. The V and J ends lost 0 bases and 5 bases respectively, with 16 bases between them. Germline CDR1 is MGHRA and CDR2 is YSYEKL. Under the authors' procedure: Filtering was not the same, since immunoSEQ gave junction-only sequences without quality scores. The method was immunoSEQ multiplex PCR; TCRdb's version includes in-frame clones alone and lacks a portion of them. D and trimming were read from the DNA, whereas the V and J calls and clone size are those reported in that table. Of 950,000 to 1,200,000 clones in the sample, approximately 77% are singletons; the top ten hold 0.89%. Remarks on this clone: Antigen unknown.

The chain joins TRBV4-1 to TRBJ1-2; D gene unclear. The sample comprised memory CD4+ T cells from PBMCs. Sample subset: CD45RA-negative fraction. The TCR comes from a man aged 18 to 35 in good health. Some clones in this sample may be carry-over from other donors' samples. The CDR3, as DNA: TGCGCCAGCAGCCAAGAGTCCTTTGGGATTCCTTATGGCTACACCTTC. Its protein product is CASSQESFGIPYGYTF.